This T cell receptor beta chain stems from a study of cytomegalovirus exposure and HLA in healthy donors. Primers for the PCR totalled 60 Vbeta and 13 Jbeta. Sequenced by immunoSEQ multiplex PCR; TCRdb stores in-frame clones only, minus some. Of some 130,000 clones detected, 76% appear once; the ten largest clones hold under 2%. As to this clone: Its cognate antigen is unknown.

General observations from the study: The classifier reportedly diagnosed cytomegalovirus status with high specificity and sensitivity.

Germline V lookup: CDR1 SGHTA, CDR2 FQGNSA. The CDR3 spans 15 residues. The trim removed 3 bases at V and 0 bases at J, leaving 3 bases unmatched. This TCR was recovered from a female donor in good health and CMV-seropositive. The sequencing sample was made of PBMCs. This chain connects TRBV7-2 to TRBJ2-7; 9 bases map to TRBD2. CDR3 DNA: TGTGCCAGCAGCTTCTTAGCGGGAGACTCCTACGAGCAGTACTTC. Residues: CASSFLAGDSYEQYF.